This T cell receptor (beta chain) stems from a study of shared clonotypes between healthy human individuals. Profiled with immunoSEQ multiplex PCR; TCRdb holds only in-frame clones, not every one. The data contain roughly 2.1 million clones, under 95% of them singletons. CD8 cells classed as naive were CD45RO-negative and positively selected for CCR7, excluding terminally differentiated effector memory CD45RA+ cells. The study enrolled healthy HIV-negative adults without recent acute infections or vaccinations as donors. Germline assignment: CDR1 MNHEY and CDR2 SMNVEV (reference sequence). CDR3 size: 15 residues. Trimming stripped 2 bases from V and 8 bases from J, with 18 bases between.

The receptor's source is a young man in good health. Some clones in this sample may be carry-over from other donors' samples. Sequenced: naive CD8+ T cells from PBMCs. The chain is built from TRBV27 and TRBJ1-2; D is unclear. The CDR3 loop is CASSLMGSLGRGYTF. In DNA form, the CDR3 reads TGTGCCAGCAGTTTAATGGGATCCCTAGGCCGGGGCTACACCTTC.